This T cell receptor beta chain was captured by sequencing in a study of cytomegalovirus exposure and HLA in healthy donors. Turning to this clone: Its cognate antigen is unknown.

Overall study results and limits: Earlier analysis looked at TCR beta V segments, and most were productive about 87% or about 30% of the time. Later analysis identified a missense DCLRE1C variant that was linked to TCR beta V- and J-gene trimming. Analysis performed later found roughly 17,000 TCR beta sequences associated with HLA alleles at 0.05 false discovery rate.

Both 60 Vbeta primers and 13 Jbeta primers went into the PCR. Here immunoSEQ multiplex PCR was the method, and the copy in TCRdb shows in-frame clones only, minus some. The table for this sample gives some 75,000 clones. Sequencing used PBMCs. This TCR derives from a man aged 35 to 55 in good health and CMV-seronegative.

The CDR3, as DNA: TGTGCCAGCTCAATTAACAGGGATAGCAATCAGCCCCAGCATTTT. This codes for CASSINRDSNQPQHF. The chain has TRBV19 and TRBJ1-5; TRBD1 is a possible D gene (6 bases). Trimming shortened V by 9 bases and J by 0 bases, and 15 bases separated the two germline ends. CDR3 length equals 15 residues. Germline V CDR1 and CDR2: LNHDA, SQIVND (reference sequence).